This TCR beta chain originates from a study of T cell responses to AZD1222 COVID-19 vaccine. Points from the study as a whole: Baseline seropositivity occurred in only 5 to 7 AZD1222 recipients. It should be noted that donors were predominantly white British and more often female, and clonal diversity was possibly underestimated. Dominant CD4 TCR responses targeted spike regions 160-218 and 743-854. Two AZD1222 administrations were followed by greater Spike-specific TCR breadth and depth.

On this clone itself: Its antigen is unknown.

Generated by immunoSEQ multiplex PCR, the TCRdb table keeps only in-frame clones and is missing some. In the table there are about 110,000 clones, around 81% of which are singletons. Sequenced here: peripheral blood, sampled on day 0 of AZD1222 vaccination. The sequence came from an adult in good health.

CDR3 region: CASRLHRDRGIEAFF. CDR3 DNA sequence: TGTGCCAGCAGGCTTCACCGGGACAGGGGGATTGAAGCTTTCTTT. The rearrangement links TRBV27 to TRBJ1-1, with TRBD1 matching 11 bases. In germline, CDR1 is MNHEY, CDR2 SMNVEV (reference sequence). The CDR3 extends over 15 amino acids. V trimming: 6 bases; J trimming: 7 bases; junction bases outside the gene matches: 10.